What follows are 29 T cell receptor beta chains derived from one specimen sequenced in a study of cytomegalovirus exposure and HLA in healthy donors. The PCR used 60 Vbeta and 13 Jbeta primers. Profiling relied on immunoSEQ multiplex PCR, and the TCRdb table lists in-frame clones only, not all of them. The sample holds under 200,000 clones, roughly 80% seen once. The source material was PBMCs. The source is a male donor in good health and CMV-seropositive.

CDR3 in amino acids: CAWSVTGHEQYF. The CDR3 DNA reads TGTGCCTGGAGCGTTACAGGCCACGAGCAGTACTTC. The chain uses TRBV30 and TRBJ2-7, with D tentatively TRBD1 (5 bases). V was shortened by 3 bases and J by 5 bases, with 11 bases between the two germline ends. Germline CDR1 is GTSNPN and CDR2 is SVGIG (reference sequence). The CDR3 covers 12 residues. Supplemented by reference TRBV30 and TRBJ2-7, the full variable domain reads SQTIHQWPATLVQPVGSPLSLECTVEGTSNPNLYWYRQAAGRGLQLLFYSVGIGQISSEVPQNLSASRPQDRQFILSSKKLLLSDSGFYLCAWSVTGHEQYFGPGTRLTVT.

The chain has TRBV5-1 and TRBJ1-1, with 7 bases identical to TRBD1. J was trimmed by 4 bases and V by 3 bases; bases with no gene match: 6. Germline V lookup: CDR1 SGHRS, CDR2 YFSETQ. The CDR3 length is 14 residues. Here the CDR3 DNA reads TGCGCCAGCAGCTCCCCGGGACAGTTCACTGAAGCTTTCTTT. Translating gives CASSSPGQFTEAFF.

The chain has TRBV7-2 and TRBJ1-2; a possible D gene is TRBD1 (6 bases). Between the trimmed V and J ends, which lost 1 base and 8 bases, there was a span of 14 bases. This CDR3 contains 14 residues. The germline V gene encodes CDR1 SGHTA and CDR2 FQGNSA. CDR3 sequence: CASSLDRVSEGYTF. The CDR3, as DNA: TGTGCCAGCAGCTTAGACAGGGTGTCGGAAGGCTACACCTTC.

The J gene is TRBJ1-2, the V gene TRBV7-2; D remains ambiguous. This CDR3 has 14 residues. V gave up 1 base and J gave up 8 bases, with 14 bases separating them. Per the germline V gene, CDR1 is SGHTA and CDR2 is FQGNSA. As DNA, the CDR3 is TGTGCCAGCAGCTTAGGAGTCGGGGAGAGGGGCTACACCTTC. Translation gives CASSLGVGERGYTF. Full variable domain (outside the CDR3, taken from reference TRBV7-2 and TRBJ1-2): GAGVSQSPSNKVTEKGKDVELRCDPISGHTALYWYRQSLGQGLEFLIYFQGNSAPDKSGLPSDRFSAERTGGSVSTLTIQRTQQEDSAVYLCASSLGVGERGYTFGSGTRLTVV.

The CDR3 spells CASSATGNTEAFF. The CDR3 region has the DNA TGTGCCAGCTCAGCAACAGGGAACACTGAAGCTTTCTTT. The rearrangement joins TRBV18 to TRBJ1-1, with TRBD1 as a possible D gene (5 bases). Germline CDR1 and CDR2: KGHSH and LQKENI. V lost 5 bases, J lost 1 base, and 8 bases lay in between. This CDR3 region has 13 residues.

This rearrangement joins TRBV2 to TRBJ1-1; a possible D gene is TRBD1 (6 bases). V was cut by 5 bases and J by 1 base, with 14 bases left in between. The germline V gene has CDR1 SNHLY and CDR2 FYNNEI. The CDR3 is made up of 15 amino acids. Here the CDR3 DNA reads TGTGCCAGCAGTTTCGGGGGGGCCTGGAACACTGAAGCTTTCTTT. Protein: CASSFGGAWNTEAFF.

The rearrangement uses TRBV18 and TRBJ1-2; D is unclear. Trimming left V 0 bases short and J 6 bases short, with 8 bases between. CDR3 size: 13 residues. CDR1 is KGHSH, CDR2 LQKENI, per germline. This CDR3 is CASSPPYLDGYTF. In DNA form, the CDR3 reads TGTGCCAGCTCACCACCCTATCTCGATGGCTACACCTTC.

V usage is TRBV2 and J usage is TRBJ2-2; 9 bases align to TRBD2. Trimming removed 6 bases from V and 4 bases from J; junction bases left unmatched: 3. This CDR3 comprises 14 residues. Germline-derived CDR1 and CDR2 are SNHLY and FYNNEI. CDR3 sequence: CASSSSGSTGELFF. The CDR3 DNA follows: TGTGCCAGCAGCAGTAGCGGGAGCACCGGGGAGCTGTTTTTT.

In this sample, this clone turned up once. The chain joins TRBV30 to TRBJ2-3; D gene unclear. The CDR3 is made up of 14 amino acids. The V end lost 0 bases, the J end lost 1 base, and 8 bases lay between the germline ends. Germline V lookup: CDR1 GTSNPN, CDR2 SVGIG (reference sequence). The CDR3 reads CAWSVRDGTDTQYF. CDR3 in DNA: TGTGCCTGGAGTGTGAGAGATGGCACAGATACGCAGTATTTT. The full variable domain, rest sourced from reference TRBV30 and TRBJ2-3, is SQTIHQWPATLVQPVGSPLSLECTVEGTSNPNLYWYRQAAGRGLQLLFYSVGIGQISSEVPQNLSASRPQDRQFILSSKKLLLSDSGFYLCAWSVRDGTDTQYFGPGTRLTVL.

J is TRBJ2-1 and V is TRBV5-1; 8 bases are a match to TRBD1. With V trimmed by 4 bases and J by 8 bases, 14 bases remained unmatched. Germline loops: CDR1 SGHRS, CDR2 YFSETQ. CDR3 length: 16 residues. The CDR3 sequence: CASSLTGGVNLDEQFF. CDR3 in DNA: TGCGCCAGCAGCCTAACAGGGGGAGTTAATCTCGATGAGCAGTTCTTC.

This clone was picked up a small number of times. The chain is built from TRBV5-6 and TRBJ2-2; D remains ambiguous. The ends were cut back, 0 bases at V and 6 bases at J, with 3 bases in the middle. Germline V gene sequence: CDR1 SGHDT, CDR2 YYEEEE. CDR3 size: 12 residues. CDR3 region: CASSLVAGELFF. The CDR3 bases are TGTGCCAGCAGCTTGGTAGCCGGGGAGCTGTTTTTT.

The chain's CDR3 is CASITDRDSGNTIYF. The DNA of the CDR3 is TGTGCCAGCATCACCGACAGAGACTCTGGAAACACCATATATTTT. The gene calls are TRBV21-1 and TRBJ1-3; TRBD1, the D gene given by the table, was not confirmed from the DNA. TRBV21-1 is flagged as a pseudogene. The CDR3 has 15 amino acids.

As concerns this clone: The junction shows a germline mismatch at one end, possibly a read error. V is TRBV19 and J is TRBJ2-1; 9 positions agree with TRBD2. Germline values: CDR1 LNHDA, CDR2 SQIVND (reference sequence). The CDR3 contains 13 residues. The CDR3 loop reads CGPKRGAYNEQFF. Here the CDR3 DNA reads TGCGGCCCGAAGCGGGGGGCTTACAATGAGCAGTTCTTC.

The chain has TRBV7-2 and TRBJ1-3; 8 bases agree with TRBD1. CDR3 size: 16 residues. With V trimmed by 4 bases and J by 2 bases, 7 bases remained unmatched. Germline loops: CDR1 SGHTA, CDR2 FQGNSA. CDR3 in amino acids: CASSSIGQGPGNTIYF. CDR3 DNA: TGTGCCAGCAGCTCCATAGGACAGGGCCCTGGAAACACCATATATTTT.

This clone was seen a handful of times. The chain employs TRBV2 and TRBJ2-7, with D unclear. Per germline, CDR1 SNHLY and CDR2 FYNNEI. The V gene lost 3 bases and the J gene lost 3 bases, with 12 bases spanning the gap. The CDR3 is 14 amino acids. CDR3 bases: TGTGCCAGCAGTGACTTTACCGCGGACTACGAGCAGTACTTC. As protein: CASSDFTADYEQYF.

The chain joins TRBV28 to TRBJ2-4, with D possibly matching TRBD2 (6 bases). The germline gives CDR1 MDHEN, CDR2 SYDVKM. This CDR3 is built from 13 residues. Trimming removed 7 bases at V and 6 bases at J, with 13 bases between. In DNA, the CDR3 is TGTGCCAGCACCAGACGGGGGATAAACATTCAGTACTTC. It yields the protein CASTRRGINIQYF.

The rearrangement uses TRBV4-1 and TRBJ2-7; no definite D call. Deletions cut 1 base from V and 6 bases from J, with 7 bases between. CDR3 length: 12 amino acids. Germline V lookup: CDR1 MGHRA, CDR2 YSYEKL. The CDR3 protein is CASSQVSGEQYF. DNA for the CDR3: TGCGCCAGCAGCCAAGTGTCAGGCGAGCAGTACTTC.

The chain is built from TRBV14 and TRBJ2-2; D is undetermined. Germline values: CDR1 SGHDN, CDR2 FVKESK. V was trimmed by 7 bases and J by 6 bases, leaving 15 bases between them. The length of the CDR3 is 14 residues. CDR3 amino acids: CASTPLNAPGELFF. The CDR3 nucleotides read TGTGCCAGCACCCCTCTGAATGCGCCCGGGGAGCTGTTTTTT.

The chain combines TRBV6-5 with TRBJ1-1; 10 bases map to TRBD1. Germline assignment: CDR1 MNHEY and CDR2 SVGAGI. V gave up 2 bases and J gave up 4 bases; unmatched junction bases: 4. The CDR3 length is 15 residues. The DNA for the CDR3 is TGTGCCAGCAGTTACGCGGACAGGGGGGGCACTGAAGCTTTCTTT. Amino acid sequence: CASSYADRGGTEAFF.

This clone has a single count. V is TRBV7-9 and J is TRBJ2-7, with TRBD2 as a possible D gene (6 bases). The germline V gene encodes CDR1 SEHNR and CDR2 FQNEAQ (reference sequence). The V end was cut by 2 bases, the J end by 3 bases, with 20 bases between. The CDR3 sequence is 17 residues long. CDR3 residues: CASSLWRGRIYHYEQYF. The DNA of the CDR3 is TGTGCCAGCAGCTTATGGCGGGGCCGAATTTACCACTACGAGCAGTACTTC.

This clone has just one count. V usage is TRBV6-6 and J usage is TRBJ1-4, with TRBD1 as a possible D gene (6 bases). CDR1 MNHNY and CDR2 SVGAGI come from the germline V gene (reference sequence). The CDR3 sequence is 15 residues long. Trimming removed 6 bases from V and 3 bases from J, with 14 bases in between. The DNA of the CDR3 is TGTGCCAGCAGCCCCCGAGGGGGATCTAATGAAAAACTGTTTTTT. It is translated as CASSPRGGSNEKLFF.

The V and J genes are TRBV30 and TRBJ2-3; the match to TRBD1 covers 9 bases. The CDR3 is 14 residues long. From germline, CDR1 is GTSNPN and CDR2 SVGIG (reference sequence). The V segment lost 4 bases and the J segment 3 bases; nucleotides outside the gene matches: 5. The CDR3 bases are TGTGCCTGGACCCCCGGACAGGGGACAGATACGCAGTATTTT. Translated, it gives CAWTPGQGTDTQYF.

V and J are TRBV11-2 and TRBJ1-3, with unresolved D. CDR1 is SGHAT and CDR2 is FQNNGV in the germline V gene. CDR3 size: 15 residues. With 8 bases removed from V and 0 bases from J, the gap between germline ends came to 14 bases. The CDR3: CASGLTRNSGNTIYF. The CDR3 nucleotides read TGTGCCAGCGGACTCACGAGGAACTCTGGAAACACCATATATTTT.

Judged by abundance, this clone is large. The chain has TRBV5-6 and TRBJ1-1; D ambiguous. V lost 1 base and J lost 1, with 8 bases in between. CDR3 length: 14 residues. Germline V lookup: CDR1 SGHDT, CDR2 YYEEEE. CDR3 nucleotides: TGTGCCAGCAGCTTGTTTGCGGGGAACACTGAAGCTTTCTTT. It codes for CASSLFAGNTEAFF.

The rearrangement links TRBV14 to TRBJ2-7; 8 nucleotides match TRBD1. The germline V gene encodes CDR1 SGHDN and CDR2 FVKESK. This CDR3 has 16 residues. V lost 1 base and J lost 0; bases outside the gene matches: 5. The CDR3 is CASSQGGTGLSYEQYF. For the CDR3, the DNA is TGTGCCAGCAGCCAAGGTGGGACAGGTCTCTCCTACGAGCAGTACTTC.

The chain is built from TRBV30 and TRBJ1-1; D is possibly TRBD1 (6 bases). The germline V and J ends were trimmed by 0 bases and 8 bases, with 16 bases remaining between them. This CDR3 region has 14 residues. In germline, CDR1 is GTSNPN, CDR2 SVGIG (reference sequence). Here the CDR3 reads CAWSVLGGRGEAFF. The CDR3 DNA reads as TGTGCCTGGAGTGTACTCGGGGGGCGAGGGGAAGCTTTCTTT.

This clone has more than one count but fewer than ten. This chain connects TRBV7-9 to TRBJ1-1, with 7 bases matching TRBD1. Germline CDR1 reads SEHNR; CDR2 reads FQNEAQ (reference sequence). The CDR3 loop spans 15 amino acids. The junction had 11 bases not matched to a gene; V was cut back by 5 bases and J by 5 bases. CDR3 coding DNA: TGTGCCAGCAGCATCAAAACAGGGGCACAGACTGAAGCTTTCTTT. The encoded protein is CASSIKTGAQTEAFF.

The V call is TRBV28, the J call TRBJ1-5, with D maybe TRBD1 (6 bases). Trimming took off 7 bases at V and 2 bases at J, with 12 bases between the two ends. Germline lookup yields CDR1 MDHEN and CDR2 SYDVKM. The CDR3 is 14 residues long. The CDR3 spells CASTPGVGNQPQHF. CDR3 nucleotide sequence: TGTGCCAGCACTCCAGGGGTAGGCAATCAGCCCCAGCATTTT.

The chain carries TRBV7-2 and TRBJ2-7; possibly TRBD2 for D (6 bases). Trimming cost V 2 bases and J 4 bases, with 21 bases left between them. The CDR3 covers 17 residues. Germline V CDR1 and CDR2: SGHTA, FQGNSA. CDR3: CASSLRGAGSPAYEQYF. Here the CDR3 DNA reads TGTGCCAGCAGCTTACGGGGAGCCGGGAGCCCCGCTTACGAGCAGTACTTC.